The next 11 T cell receptor beta chains were all read from a single sample in a study of response to subunit inactivated influenza vaccine. A single record per CDR3 protein comes from TCRdb applying MiXCR to the RT-PCR reads. The sample carries about 700,000 distinct CDR3 sequences, more than 11% recorded once. The sequences come from PBMCs from blood, collected 14 to 15 days before vaccination. All receptors come from a man aged 45-65 years who received an inactivated influenza vaccine.

This clonotype was found a few times. The chain joins TRBV9 to TRBJ2-1; D is possibly TRBD1 (5 bases). This CDR3 contains 15 residues. CDR1 SGDLS and CDR2 YYNGEE come from the germline V gene. Trimming stripped 4 bases from V and 4 bases from J, with 15 bases between. The CDR3 coding sequence is TGTGCCAGCAGCCCAGAAGCGAAGGGGTACAATGAGCAGTTCTTC. Protein product: CASSPEAKGYNEQFF.

The table lists this clonotype with a few counts. The V call is TRBV5-1, the J call TRBJ2-5, with 10 bases matching TRBD1. This CDR3 spans 15 amino acids. Germline V gene data show CDR1 as SGHRS and CDR2 as YFSETQ. Trimming took 4 bases from V and 1 from J; bases not matched to a gene: 4. CDR3 DNA sequence: TGCGCCAGCAGCGGGACAGGGGATGCCCAAGAGACCCAGTACTTC. It specifies CASSGTGDAQETQYF.

The V call is TRBV7-8, the J call TRBJ2-1, with 12 positions matching TRBD2. Losses at the gene ends were 5 bases for V and 9 bases for J; bases not matched to a gene: 11. This CDR3 comprises 16 residues. The germline CDR1 and CDR2 sequences are SGHVS and FQNEAQ. CDR3 amino acids: CASSEPSGRAVGEQFF. The DNA of the CDR3 is TGTGCCAGCAGCGAACCTAGCGGGAGGGCCGTGGGTGAGCAGTTCTTC.

The table lists this clonotype with a few counts. The chain carries TRBV20-1 and TRBJ1-2; D may be TRBD1 (5 bases). Trimming cost V 0 bases and J 8 bases, with 16 bases left between them. The germline V gene encodes CDR1 DFQATT and CDR2 SNEGSKA (reference sequence). The CDR3 is 14 amino acids. The CDR3 DNA sequence: TGCAGTGCTAGAGATCCACGGGACTCAATAGGCTACACCTTC. It specifies CSARDPRDSIGYTF.

This clonotype was seen a handful of times. The rearrangement uses TRBV7-8 and TRBJ1-2; the D is unclear. This CDR3 region has 15 residues. V was shortened by 4 bases and J by 4 bases, with 16 bases between the two germline ends. Germline loops: CDR1 SGHVS, CDR2 FQNEAQ. CDR3 in amino acids: CASSSVGTRGYGYTF. For the CDR3, the DNA is TGTGCCAGCAGCTCCGTGGGAACCCGGGGCTATGGCTACACCTTC.

The chain recombines TRBV29-1 with TRBJ1-2; no definite D call. This CDR3 is 11 amino acids long. CDR1 and CDR2 (germline): SQVTM, ANQGSEA. The V end was cut by 1 base, the J end by 8 bases, with 8 bases between. DNA for the CDR3: TGCAGCGTTGAAGGGTACGGAGGCTACACCTTC. This codes for CSVEGYGGYTF.

The chain is built from TRBV20-1 and TRBJ1-1; a weak D match, TRBD1 (5 bases). In germline, CDR1 is DFQATT, CDR2 SNEGSKA (reference sequence). Trimming stripped 3 bases from V and 1 base from J, with 9 bases between. The CDR3 totals 13 residues. The CDR3 region is CSASKTGNTEAFF. The DNA of the CDR3 is TGCAGTGCTAGTAAAACAGGGAACACTGAAGCTTTCTTT.

This clonotype was counted only a few times. This chain connects TRBV20-1 to TRBJ2-7; no clear D gene. The V end was cut by 0 bases, the J end by 0 bases, with 12 bases between. CDR1 is DFQATT, CDR2 SNEGSKA, per germline (reference sequence). There are 15 residues in the CDR3. The CDR3, as DNA: TGCAGTGCTAGAGATGTGAGCAGGAACTCCTACGAGCAGTACTTC. It is translated as CSARDVSRNSYEQYF.

This clonotype was seen at least ten times. The chain recombines TRBV28 with TRBJ2-7; D is possibly TRBD2 (6 bases). The CDR3 contains 16 residues. Per germline, CDR1 MDHEN and CDR2 SYDVKM. Trimming pared 4 bases from V and 3 bases from J, leaving 19 bases between. CDR3: CASSWQSLAQNYEQYF. CDR3 sequence (DNA): TGTGCCAGCAGTTGGCAGTCCCTAGCGCAGAACTACGAGCAGTACTTC.

This rearrangement joins TRBV12-3 or TRBV12-4 to TRBJ1-6; TRBD1 might be the D (6 bases). The length of the CDR3 is 13 residues. Trimming shortened V by 6 bases and J by 9 bases, and 12 bases separated the two germline ends. The chain's CDR3 is CASSRGAGSPLHF. The CDR3 DNA reads TGTGCCAGCAGCCGGGGGGCCGGTTCACCCCTCCACTTT.

The gene calls are TRBV28 and TRBJ2-7; D is undetermined. CDR3 size: 16 residues. Trimming took 4 bases from V and 5 from J, leaving 21 bases between them. Germline CDR1 and CDR2: MDHEN and SYDVKM. This CDR3 is CASSSALEPPWDEQYF. CDR3 sequence (DNA): TGTGCCAGCAGTTCCGCCCTGGAACCCCCATGGGACGAGCAGTACTTC.